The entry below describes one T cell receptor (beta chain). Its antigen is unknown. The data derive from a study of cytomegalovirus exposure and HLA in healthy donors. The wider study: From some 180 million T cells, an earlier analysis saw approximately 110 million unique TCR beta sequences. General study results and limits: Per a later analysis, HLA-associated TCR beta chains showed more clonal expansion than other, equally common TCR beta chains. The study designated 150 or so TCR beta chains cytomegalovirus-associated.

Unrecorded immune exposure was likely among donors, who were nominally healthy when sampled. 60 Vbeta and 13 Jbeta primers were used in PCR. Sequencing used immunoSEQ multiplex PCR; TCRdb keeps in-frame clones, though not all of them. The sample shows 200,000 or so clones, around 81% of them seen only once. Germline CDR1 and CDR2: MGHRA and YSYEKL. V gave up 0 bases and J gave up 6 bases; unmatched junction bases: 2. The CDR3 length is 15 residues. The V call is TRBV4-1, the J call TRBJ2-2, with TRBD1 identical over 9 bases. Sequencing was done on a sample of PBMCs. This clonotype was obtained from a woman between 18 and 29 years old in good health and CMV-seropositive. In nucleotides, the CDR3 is TGCGCCAGCAGCCAAGAAGGACAGGGGCCCGGGGAGCTGTTTTTT. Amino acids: CASSQEGQGPGELFF.